A single sample gave rise to the 18 T cell receptor beta chains below, sequenced in a study of blood T cell repertoires in COVID-19. The assay was immunoSEQ multiplex PCR, and TCRdb's table has in-frame clones only and misses some. The sample includes 150,000 to 200,000 clones, about 83% of them seen just once. Source material: peripheral blood. The receptors derive from a woman between 70 and 85 years old with COVID-19, enrolled during active disease.

The genes are TRBV4-2 and TRBJ1-1; D uncertain. The CDR3 length is 14 residues. The V and J ends lost 4 bases and 1 base respectively, with 10 bases between them. Germline V gene data show CDR1 as LGHNA and CDR2 as YNFKEQ. The DNA of the CDR3 is TGTGCCAGCAGCCCGCGGCACCAGAACACTGAAGCTTTCTTT. This sequence encodes CASSPRHQNTEAFF.

The V gene is TRBV12-5, the J gene TRBJ1-1, with 8 bases matching TRBD1. V gave up 8 bases and J gave up 5 bases; unmatched junction bases: 7. This CDR3 spans 13 amino acids. CDR1 is LGHNT and CDR2 is FRNRAP in the germline V gene. The CDR3 reads CASTIDRGTEAFF. The CDR3 region has the DNA TGTGCTAGTACCATTGACAGGGGTACTGAAGCTTTCTTT. Together with reference TRBV12-5 and TRBJ1-1, the CDR3 gives the full variable domain: DARVTQTPRHKVTEMGQEVTMRCQPILGHNTVFWYRQTMMQGLELLAYFRNRAPLDDSGMPKDRFSAEMPDATLATLKIQPSEPRDSAVYFCASTIDRGTEAFFGQGTRLTVV.

The genes are TRBV7-2 and TRBJ1-5; tentative D call: TRBD1 (5 bases). V was shortened by 2 bases and J by 0 bases, with 11 bases between the two germline ends. Germline CDR1 and CDR2: SGHTA and FQGNSA. The CDR3 runs 16 residues. CDR3 nucleotides: TGTGCCAGCAGCTTACAGGGTTCGTTTAGCAATCAGCCCCAGCATTTT. Protein: CASSLQGSFSNQPQHF.

The rearrangement uses TRBV11-3 and TRBJ2-7, with 14 bases aligning to TRBD2. Germline V lookup: CDR1 SGHNT, CDR2 YENEEA. Trimming cost V 3 bases and J 5 bases; bases outside gene matches: 3. The CDR3 covers 15 residues. This CDR3 reads CASSFRLAGGDEQYF. As DNA, the CDR3 is TGTGCCAGCAGCTTCCGACTAGCGGGAGGGGACGAGCAGTACTTC.

The chain joins TRBV12-3 or TRBV12-4 to TRBJ1-1, with D unclear. Trimming pared 7 bases from V and 5 bases from J, leaving 14 bases between. This CDR3 has 13 residues. CDR3 nucleotide sequence: TGTGCCAGCATTTTTGTGGGGAGGACTGAAGCTTTCTTT. It codes for CASIFVGRTEAFF.

The CDR3 region is CATARQGDQPQHF. Written as DNA, the CDR3 is TGTGCCACCGCAAGACAGGGAGATCAGCCCCAGCATTTT. The V call is TRBV24-1, the J call TRBJ1-5, with 7 bases matching TRBD1. Germline V CDR1 and CDR2: KGHDR, SFDVKD. The CDR3 contains 13 residues. The V and J ends lost 9 bases and 5 bases, in that order; junction bases with no gene match: 6.

The gene calls are TRBV7-2 and TRBJ1-6; no definite D call. V lost 4 bases and J lost 7, with 17 bases in between. The germline CDR1 and CDR2 sequences are SGHTA and FQGNSA. This CDR3 has 16 residues. The CDR3 DNA follows: TGTGCCAGCAGCTCCTGGGGAACGGGGAACAATTCACCCCTCCACTTT. It translates to CASSSWGTGNNSPLHF.

The genes are TRBV27 and TRBJ1-1; 9 bases are a match to TRBD1. CDR1 is MNHEY, CDR2 SMNVEV, per germline (reference sequence). The CDR3 sequence is 14 residues long. V was pared by 7 bases and J by 0 bases, with 3 bases of the junction left unmatched. The chain's CDR3 is CASKRQGVNTEAFF. In DNA form, the CDR3 reads TGTGCCAGCAAGCGACAGGGGGTGAACACTGAAGCTTTCTTT.

The chain couples TRBV15 to TRBJ2-3; a possible D gene is TRBD2 (6 bases). Per germline, CDR1 LNHNV and CDR2 YYDKDF (reference sequence). The CDR3 is 17 amino acids. Trimming pared 2 bases from V and 0 bases from J, leaving 15 bases between. The CDR3 nucleotides read TGTGCCACCAGCAGATCAAATAGCGGCACTAGCACAGATACGCAGTATTTT. Translating gives CATSRSNSGTSTDTQYF.

This chain connects TRBV18 to TRBJ1-1; no definite D call. The ends were cut back, 1 base at V and 5 bases at J, with 17 bases in the middle. The CDR3 has 16 residues. CDR1 and CDR2 from the germline V gene are KGHSH and LQKENI. CDR3 protein: CASSPRKVGDGTEAFF. The DNA for the CDR3 is TGTGCCAGCTCACCACGAAAGGTCGGGGATGGGACTGAAGCTTTCTTT.

The chain links TRBV11-2 to TRBJ1-2; TRBD1 agrees at 8 bases. After removal of 5 bases from V and 8 bases from J, the junction contained 7 bases not matched to a gene. The CDR3 runs 13 residues. From germline, CDR1 is SGHAT and CDR2 FQNNGV. The CDR3 protein is CASSNSGGSGYTF. The CDR3 coding sequence is TGTGCCAGCAGCAATTCAGGGGGCTCAGGCTACACCTTC.

The chain couples TRBV4-1 to TRBJ1-5; 7 nucleotides line up with TRBD1. CDR1 is MGHRA, CDR2 YSYEKL, per germline. The CDR3 is 16 residues long. The trim removed 4 bases at V and 9 bases at J, leaving 15 bases unmatched. This CDR3 reads CASSPGQARSGVPQHF. The CDR3 DNA follows: TGCGCCAGCAGCCCAGGACAGGCTAGATCGGGGGTGCCCCAGCATTTT.

Written as DNA, the CDR3 is TGTGCCAGCTCACTCTACAACCCCGGACAGGGGACCGGGGAGCTGTTTTTT. It encodes CASSLYNPGQGTGELFF. The chain employs TRBV18 and TRBJ2-2; 9 bases align to TRBD1. Germline trimming cut 4 bases from V and 5 bases from J; bases unmatched to any gene: 11. The germline V gene encodes CDR1 KGHSH and CDR2 LQKENI. CDR3 length equals 17 residues.

The rearrangement links TRBV30 to TRBJ1-2; D is uncertain. Germline assignment: CDR1 GTSNPN and CDR2 SVGIG (reference sequence). The CDR3 spans 14 residues. Trimming removed 0 bases at V and 9 bases at J, with 17 bases between. The CDR3 DNA reads TGTGCCTGGAGTGTTGACGGGAACTATGGCCGCTACACCTTC. Its translation: CAWSVDGNYGRYTF.

This clone was seen a single time. The chain is built from TRBV11-3 and TRBJ1-3, with D possibly matching TRBD1 (5 bases). The CDR3 extends over 17 amino acids. CDR1 SGHNT and CDR2 YENEEA come from the germline V gene. Trimming stripped 4 bases from V and 0 bases from J, with 16 bases between. Here the CDR3 reads CASSWGRGLLSGNTIYF. DNA for the CDR3: TGTGCCAGCAGCTGGGGTCGGGGACTGCTCTCTGGAAACACCATATATTTT.

The chain employs TRBV27 and TRBJ1-2; 7 bases line up with TRBD1. Per the germline V gene, CDR1 is MNHEY and CDR2 is SMNVEV (reference sequence). The CDR3 sequence is 12 residues long. Losses at the gene ends were 2 bases for V and 10 bases for J; bases not matched to a gene: 4. Written as DNA, the CDR3 is TGTGCCAGCAGTTTAAGGGGACAGCCCTACACCTTC. As protein: CASSLRGQPYTF.

Of note for this clone: This CDR3 is also generated by other DNA sequences in the sample. This chain's CDR3 is CASSPGQGDQPQHF. The DNA of the CDR3 is TGTGCCAGCTCTCCTGGACAGGGGGATCAGCCCCAGCATTTT. The chain links TRBV18 to TRBJ1-5; 10 bases match TRBD1. The CDR3 is 14 residues long. V dropped 6 bases and J dropped 5; count of bases not matched to a gene: 4. Germline V gene data show CDR1 as KGHSH and CDR2 as LQKENI. The full variable domain, completed using reference TRBV18 and TRBJ1-5, is NAGVMQNPRHLVRRRGQEARLRCSPMKGHSHVYWYRQLPEEGLKFMVYLQKENIIDESGMPKERFSAEFPKEGPSILRIQQVVRGDSAAYFCASSPGQGDQPQHFGDGTRLSIL.

The V call is TRBV24-1, the J call TRBJ1-2; 10 positions agree with TRBD1. The CDR3 consists of 15 residues. Germline V lookup: CDR1 KGHDR, CDR2 SFDVKD. V was clipped by 4 bases and J by 4 bases; unmatched bases: 5. The CDR3 sequence: CATSDRDRGTYGYTF. CDR3 in DNA: TGTGCCACCAGTGACAGGGACAGGGGAACCTATGGCTACACCTTC.